The 25 T cell receptor beta chains below all came from one sample that was sequenced in a study of blood T cell repertoires in COVID-19. Libraries were prepared by immunoSEQ multiplex PCR; TCRdb keeps only in-frame clonotypes and omits some of them. The sample comprises about 170,000 clones, approximately 83% of which are singletons, and roughly 1.9% rests with the top ten. Sequenced sample: peripheral blood. The receptors were sampled from a woman older than 75 with acute or convalescent COVID-19.

V usage is TRBV30 and J usage is TRBJ2-7; 7 bases line up with TRBD1. Germline V gene lookup returns CDR1 GTSNPN and CDR2 SVGIG (reference sequence). J lost 4 bases, V lost 0 bases, and 0 bases had no gene match. The CDR3 spans 12 residues. The CDR3: CAWSVQGYEQYF. CDR3 DNA sequence: TGTGCCTGGAGTGTACAGGGGTACGAGCAGTACTTC. The full variable domain, completed using reference TRBV30 and TRBJ2-7, is SQTIHQWPATLVQPVGSPLSLECTVEGTSNPNLYWYRQAAGRGLQLLFYSVGIGQISSEVPQNLSASRPQDRQFILSSKKLLLSDSGFYLCAWSVQGYEQYFGPGTRLTVT.

A single count supports this clone. The CDR3 here is CASSWGQGLEGGPYNEQFF. The DNA for the CDR3 is TGTGCCAGCAGCTGGGGCCAGGGTCTGGAGGGGGGGCCCTACAATGAGCAGTTCTTC. The J gene is TRBJ2-1, the V gene TRBV7-3; tentative D call: TRBD2 (7 bases). V lost 4 bases, J lost 2 bases, and 24 bases lay in between. CDR1 and CDR2 (germline): SGHTA, FQGTGA. The CDR3 totals 19 residues.

The chain links TRBV10-3 to TRBJ1-1; D gene unclear. CDR1 ENHRY and CDR2 SYGVKD come from the germline V gene. The CDR3 is 14 residues long. V gave up 5 bases and J gave up 3 bases, with 13 bases separating them. CDR3 bases: TGTGCCATCAGTTTCAGGTTAGTGGACACTGAAGCTTTCTTT. This codes for CAISFRLVDTEAFF.

The gene calls are TRBV6-2 or TRBV6-3 and TRBJ1-5; a weak D match, TRBD1 (5 bases). The germline CDR1 and CDR2 sequences are MNHEY and SVGEGT. V was pared by 0 bases and J by 6 bases, with 9 bases between. This CDR3 comprises 14 residues. The CDR3 protein is CASSYSGPVQPQHF. For the CDR3, the DNA is TGTGCCAGCAGTTACTCGGGGCCGGTTCAGCCCCAGCATTTT.

The rearrangement joins TRBV5-6 to TRBJ2-1, with D hard to call. The CDR3 has 13 amino acids. Germline V gives CDR1 SGHDT, CDR2 YYEEEE. Trimming removed 5 bases at V and 6 bases at J, with 12 bases between. CDR3 sequence: CASRNRPGNEQFF. The CDR3 nucleotides read TGTGCCAGCAGGAACCGACCGGGCAATGAGCAGTTCTTC.

This clone was observed a handful of times. This sequence joins TRBV29-1 and TRBJ2-7; 11 nucleotides line up with TRBD1. This CDR3 comprises 17 residues. Trimming cost V 6 bases and J 5 bases; bases outside gene matches: 18. The germline CDR1 and CDR2 sequences are SQVTM and ANQGSEA. The CDR3 sequence is CSVANSRTGGVWDEQYF. The CDR3, as DNA: TGCAGCGTGGCTAATTCTAGGACAGGGGGCGTATGGGACGAGCAGTACTTC.

The chain recombines TRBV2 with TRBJ2-7; D gene ambiguous. V was pared by 1 base and J by 2 bases, with 9 bases between. The CDR3 length is 14 residues. The germline V gene has CDR1 SNHLY and CDR2 FYNNEI. The CDR3, as DNA: TGTGCCAGCAGTGAAGACAGAATCGCCTACGAGCAGTACTTC. Its protein is CASSEDRIAYEQYF. Supplemented by reference TRBV2 and TRBJ2-7, the full variable domain reads EPEVTQTPSHQVTQMGQEVILRCVPISNHLYFYWYRQILGQKVEFLVSFYNNEISEKSEIFDDQFSVERPDGSNFTLKIRSTKLEDSAMYFCASSEDRIAYEQYFGPGTRLTVT.

J is TRBJ2-3 and V is TRBV9, with 14 nucleotides matching TRBD2. With V trimmed by 3 bases and J by 0 bases, 6 bases remained unmatched. The CDR3 spans 18 residues. Germline assignment: CDR1 SGDLS and CDR2 YYNGEE. CDR3 sequence: CASSASRLAGGSTDTQYF. CDR3 DNA: TGTGCCAGCAGCGCATCCCGACTAGCGGGGGGGAGCACAGATACGCAGTATTTT.

The CDR3 loop reads CASSFTDRGTEAFF. The CDR3 coding sequence is TGTGCCAGCAGTTTCACGGACCGGGGAACTGAAGCTTTCTTT. This chain links TRBV27 with TRBJ1-1; D is ambiguous. The CDR3 runs 14 residues. Trimming cost V 3 bases and J 5 bases, with 13 bases left between them. Germline V CDR1 and CDR2: MNHEY, SMNVEV (reference sequence).

V and J are TRBV9 and TRBJ2-1; 8 bases match TRBD2. The V gene end was trimmed by 2 bases and the J gene end by 2 bases; junction bases not matched to a gene: 3. The CDR3 totals 15 residues. Looked up from germline, CDR1 is SGDLS and CDR2 is YYNGEE. CDR3 DNA sequence: TGTGCCAGCAGCGTGGCGGGAGGCACCTACAATGAGCAGTTCTTC. This codes for CASSVAGGTYNEQFF.

This clone was counted a single time. This chain links TRBV4-3 with TRBJ1-1, with TRBD1 matching 9 bases. Germline CDR1 reads LGHNA; CDR2 reads YSLEER. This CDR3 region has 18 residues. V trimming: 0 bases; J trimming: 0 bases; junction bases outside the gene matches: 8. CDR3 in amino acids: CASSQDPGQGGMNTEAFF. The CDR3 coding sequence is TGCGCCAGCAGCCAAGATCCGGGACAGGGAGGAATGAACACTGAAGCTTTCTTT.

This clone was counted a single time. This chain connects TRBV6-5 to TRBJ2-1, with 7 bases fitting TRBD2. This CDR3 comprises 12 residues. With 6 bases clipped from V and 6 bases from J, the junction kept 2 bases outside the gene matches. CDR1 is MNHEY and CDR2 is SVGAGI in the germline V gene. The CDR3 here is CASRPGGNEQFF. The CDR3 nucleotides read TGTGCCAGCAGGCCGGGAGGCAATGAGCAGTTCTTC.

V usage is TRBV19 and J usage is TRBJ1-5, with TRBD1 as a possible D gene (6 bases). CDR3 length: 15 residues. The ends were cut back, 6 bases at V and 2 bases at J, with 14 bases in the middle. The germline V gene has CDR1 LNHDA and CDR2 SQIVND (reference sequence). The CDR3 DNA reads as TGTGCCAGTAGAAGCTTAGGGGGACGCAATCAGCCCCAGCATTTT. It encodes CASRSLGGRNQPQHF. Looking up the rest from reference TRBV19 and TRBJ1-5 gives the full variable domain: DGGITQSPKYLFRKEGQNVTLSCEQNLNHDAMYWYRQDPGQGLRLIYYSQIVNDFQKGDIAEGYSVSREKKESFPLTVTSAQKNPTAFYLCASRSLGGRNQPQHFGDGTRLSIL.

The CDR3 sequence is CASSLAGGDEQFF. The CDR3 DNA reads TGCGCCAGCAGCCTTGCGGGGGGTGATGAGCAGTTCTTC. This chain joins TRBV4-1 and TRBJ2-1; 8 nucleotides match TRBD2. Germline lookup yields CDR1 MGHRA and CDR2 YSYEKL. The trim removed 4 bases at V and 8 bases at J, leaving 4 bases unmatched. This CDR3 region has 13 residues.

V usage is TRBV5-8 and J usage is TRBJ2-5, with 9 bases fitting TRBD1. Germline V lookup: CDR1 SGHTS, CDR2 YDEGEE. The CDR3 covers 16 residues. Trimming removed 0 bases from V and 1 base from J; junction bases left unmatched: 4. CDR3 DNA sequence: TGTGCCAGCAGCTTGGAACAGGGGGCAATCCAAGAGACCCAGTACTTC. Its protein is CASSLEQGAIQETQYF.

The chain recombines TRBV9 with TRBJ1-3; unclear D gene. The CDR3 is made up of 14 amino acids. V dropped 4 bases and J dropped 5 bases, with 13 bases sitting between them. Germline V gene data show CDR1 as SGDLS and CDR2 as YYNGEE. CDR3 protein: CASSPGTYRNTIYF. The CDR3 DNA is TGTGCCAGCAGCCCGGGTACTTATCGAAACACCATATATTTT.

The chain uses TRBV7-2 and TRBJ1-1; D is ambiguous. The V and J ends lost 6 bases and 0 bases respectively, with 8 bases between them. CDR1 is SGHTA, CDR2 FQGNSA, per germline. The length of the CDR3 is 13 residues. CDR3 bases: TGTGCCAGCAGGTTTAATTTGAACACTGAAGCTTTCTTT. Its translation is CASRFNLNTEAFF.

The rearrangement uses TRBV3-1 (or the pseudogene TRBV3-2) and TRBJ1-3, with a possible D match to TRBD1 (5 bases). Germline V gene sequence: CDR1 LGHDT, CDR2 YNNKEL (reference sequence). The V end was cut by 4 bases, the J end by 2 bases, with 6 bases between. CDR3 length equals 13 residues. The CDR3 reads CASSRQTGNTIYF. CDR3 nucleotide sequence: TGTGCCAGCAGCCGACAGACTGGAAACACCATATATTTT.

This clone has more than one count but fewer than ten. The chain recombines TRBV18 with TRBJ2-1; D possibly corresponds to TRBD1 (6 bases). The V gene lost 6 bases and the J gene lost 1 base, with 22 bases spanning the gap. CDR1 and CDR2 (germline): KGHSH, LQKENI. This CDR3 is built from 18 residues. The CDR3 is CASSPFTVTGSSYNEQFF. CDR3 bases: TGTGCCAGCTCCCCCTTCACGGTTACAGGGTCTTCCTACAATGAGCAGTTCTTC.

The count of this clone is one. The V gene is TRBV11-2, the J gene TRBJ2-1; 9 bases align to TRBD2. Trimming took 1 base from V and 15 from J; bases not matched to a gene: 16. The germline gives CDR1 SGHAT, CDR2 FQNNGV. The CDR3 runs 16 residues. The CDR3 spells CASSLVGLAGSYKPFF. CDR3 DNA sequence: TGTGCCAGCAGCTTAGTTGGGCTAGCGGGGTCCTACAAACCGTTCTTC.

This clone has just one count. J is TRBJ2-7 and V is TRBV29-1, with TRBD2 identical over 7 bases. The junction had 11 bases not matched to a gene; V was cut back by 6 bases and J by 3 bases. This CDR3 comprises 14 residues. Germline V gene sequence: CDR1 SQVTM, CDR2 ANQGSEA. The CDR3 DNA reads as TGCAGCGTCCTTTCGGAGGGAGGGGTCTACGAGCAGTACTTC. Translation: CSVLSEGGVYEQYF.

The CDR3 region is CASSRTSGGSYEQYF. CDR3 nucleotides: TGTGCCAGCAGCCGGACTAGCGGGGGCTCCTACGAGCAGTACTTC. The chain recombines TRBV7-9 with TRBJ2-7, with 13 bases identical to TRBD2. The germline gives CDR1 SEHNR, CDR2 FQNEAQ (reference sequence). The CDR3 totals 15 residues. The ends lost 5 bases at V and 0 bases at J; junction bases unmatched: 1.

This clone turned up a few times. This chain links TRBV5-6 with TRBJ2-1; D is unresolved. V lost 2 bases, J lost 5 bases, and 2 bases lay in between. Germline V gene data show CDR1 as SGHDT and CDR2 as YYEEEE. The CDR3 contains 11 residues. CDR3 protein: CASSFNNEQFF. CDR3 nucleotide sequence: TGTGCCAGCAGCTTTAACAATGAGCAGTTCTTC.

The chain uses TRBV6-5 and TRBJ2-3; perhaps TRBD2 as D (5 bases). CDR3 length: 15 residues. Trimming took 6 bases from V and 5 from J, leaving 18 bases between them. Germline values: CDR1 MNHEY, CDR2 SVGAGI. CDR3 protein: CASSPRGEQGDTQYF. The CDR3 DNA sequence: TGTGCCAGCAGCCCCCGGGGAGAACAAGGAGATACGCAGTATTTT.

Only one count was recorded for this clone. This chain joins TRBV7-2 and TRBJ2-3; D gene ambiguous. V was shortened by 5 bases and J by 2 bases, with 14 bases between the two germline ends. CDR3 length: 15 residues. Germline loops: CDR1 SGHTA, CDR2 FQGNSA. Here the CDR3 reads CASSRYVRFTDTQYF. The CDR3 region has the DNA TGTGCCAGCAGCCGTTACGTCAGGTTCACAGATACGCAGTATTTT.